These 31 T cell receptor beta chains share one sample of origin, sequenced in a study of CD8 T cells in Susac syndrome. With random hexamers, roughly 0.5 to 1 ug RNA was reverse transcribed. TCRdb re-derived calls from the immunoSEQ multiplex PCR reads in MiXCR, one entry per CDR3 protein. The profile shows 150,000 to 250,000 distinct CDR3 sequences, 90% to 95% of them singletons. Input material: CD4+ T cells from PBMCs. The receptor set was obtained from a human donor with multiple sclerosis.

The genes are TRBV7-2 and TRBJ2-5; 8 bases align to TRBD2. Germline V gene sequence: CDR1 SGHTA, CDR2 FQGNSA. Trimming at V came to 4 bases and at J to 5 bases, leaving 12 bases not matched to a gene. CDR3 length equals 16 residues. CDR3 nucleotide sequence: TGTGCCAGCAGCTCGCAGATACCGGGGGGGGCCGAGACCCAGTACTTC. This sequence encodes CASSSQIPGGAETQYF. Variable domain in full (rest from reference TRBV7-2 and TRBJ2-5): GAGVSQSPSNKVTEKGKDVELRCDPISGHTALYWYRQSLGQGLEFLIYFQGNSAPDKSGLPSDRFSAERTGGSVSTLTIQRTQQEDSAVYLCASSSQIPGGAETQYFGPGTRLLVL.

The V call is TRBV5-1, the J call TRBJ2-7, with TRBD2 matching over 11 bases. This CDR3 is 15 amino acids long. V gave up 0 bases and J gave up 2 bases; unmatched junction bases: 1. In germline, CDR1 is SGHRS, CDR2 YFSETQ. The CDR3 reads CASSLDSGGAYEQYF. The DNA of the CDR3 is TGCGCCAGCAGCTTGGATAGCGGGGGGGCCTACGAGCAGTACTTC.

This chain links TRBV6-6 with TRBJ2-5; D gene ambiguous. The V end lost 5 bases, the J end lost 4 bases, and 8 bases lay between the germline ends. This CDR3 is 12 amino acids long. Germline CDR1 is MNHNY and CDR2 is SVGAGI (reference sequence). CDR3 sequence reads: CASSRARETQYF. CDR3 nucleotide sequence: TGTGCCAGCAGTCGGGCCAGAGAGACCCAGTACTTC.

There are a few counts of this clonotype. The chain recombines TRBV3-1 with TRBJ2-7; D gene ambiguous. The CDR3 runs 14 residues. V was clipped by 1 base and J by 0 bases, with 7 bases between them. The germline CDR1 and CDR2 sequences are LGHDT and YNNKEL (reference sequence). As DNA, the CDR3 is TGTGCCAGCAGCCAAGCTGCGCTCTCCTACGAGCAGTACTTC. Translating gives CASSQAALSYEQYF.

The J gene is TRBJ2-1, the V gene TRBV11-1; 7 bases map to TRBD1. Germline V gene lookup returns CDR1 SGHAT and CDR2 FQDESV (reference sequence). The V segment lost 4 bases and the J segment 2 bases; nucleotides outside the gene matches: 20. There are 20 residues in the CDR3. CDR3 sequence (DNA): TGTGCCAGCAGCTCGGAGACCGGGACAGCACACAGGTTACCCTACAATGAGCAGTTCTTC. Translating it yields CASSSETGTAHRLPYNEQFF.

This sequence joins TRBV9 and TRBJ2-1; a weak D match, TRBD1 (5 bases). The CDR3 is made up of 13 amino acids. Between the trimmed V and J ends, which lost 2 bases and 6 bases, there was a span of 9 bases. Per the germline V gene, CDR1 is SGDLS and CDR2 is YYNGEE. Written as DNA, the CDR3 is TGTGCCAGCAGCGTTGGGGCGGTCAATGAGCAGTTCTTC. Its protein product is CASSVGAVNEQFF.

This CDR3 is CASRERGLQYF. The CDR3, as DNA: TGTGCCAGCAGAGAGAGGGGACTACAGTACTTC. The V call is TRBV12-3 or TRBV12-4, the J call TRBJ2-7; 7 positions agree with TRBD2. The CDR3 length is 11 residues. V lost 6 bases and J lost 10; bases outside the gene matches: 6.

The rearrangement joins TRBV20-1 to TRBJ2-3; no clear D. Germline assignment: CDR1 DFQATT and CDR2 SNEGSKA (reference sequence). The CDR3 length is 14 residues. The V end was cut by 0 bases, the J end by 3 bases, with 10 bases between. As DNA, the CDR3 is TGCAGTGCTAGAGATAGTGCCGCGACAGATACGCAGTATTTT. This gives the protein CSARDSAATDTQYF.

The chain joins TRBV2 to TRBJ2-2; D uncertain. The V end was cut by 6 bases, the J end by 5 bases, with 4 bases between. Germline assignment: CDR1 SNHLY and CDR2 FYNNEI. This CDR3 has 11 residues. The CDR3 nucleotides are TGTGCCAGCAGCACTACCGGGGAGCTGTTTTTT. This translates into CASSTTGELFF.

This chain joins TRBV28 and TRBJ2-7, with TRBD1 identical over 8 bases. J lost 2 bases, V lost 7 bases, and 7 bases had no gene match. Germline loops: CDR1 MDHEN, CDR2 SYDVKM. This CDR3 has 14 residues. The CDR3, as DNA: TGTGCCAGCACCGGGACAGGTCCCCCCTACGAGCAGTACTTC. As protein: CASTGTGPPYEQYF.

V usage is TRBV11-1 and J usage is TRBJ1-6; D unclear. The CDR3 totals 13 residues. CDR1 and CDR2 from the germline V gene are SGHAT and FQDESV (reference sequence). V lost 1 base and J lost 9, with 7 bases in between. The CDR3 protein is CASSLGAVSPLHF. In DNA, the CDR3 is TGTGCCAGCAGCTTAGGGGCGGTTTCACCCCTCCACTTT.

The chain joins TRBV20-1 to TRBJ2-1; no clear D. The length of the CDR3 is 13 residues. V lost 6 bases and J 9 bases, leaving 18 bases between the germline ends. Germline V CDR1 and CDR2: DFQATT, SNEGSKA (reference sequence). CDR3 residues: CSASGSIWGEQFF. CDR3 bases: TGCAGTGCCAGTGGGTCGATTTGGGGTGAGCAGTTCTTC.

This clonotype came up once. The V gene is TRBV24-1, the J gene TRBJ2-2; 11 bases line up with TRBD2. The CDR3 loop spans 16 amino acids. The germline V gene encodes CDR1 KGHDR and CDR2 SFDVKD. J gave up 6 bases and V 4 bases, and 6 bases lay outside the gene matches. The CDR3: CATSDPTSGSSGELFF. CDR3 in DNA: TGTGCCACCAGTGACCCTACTAGCGGGAGTTCCGGGGAGCTGTTTTTT.

The rearrangement joins TRBV29-1 to TRBJ2-3, with a tentative D call TRBD2 (6 bases). V lost 4 bases, J lost 2 bases, and 13 bases lay in between. Germline V gene data show CDR1 as SQVTM and CDR2 as ANQGSEA. The CDR3 totals 14 residues. The CDR3 DNA sequence: TGCAGCGTTGTTCGGGACTTGGACACAGATACGCAGTATTTT. This gives the protein CSVVRDLDTDTQYF.

This chain links TRBV12-3 or TRBV12-4 with TRBJ1-5, with 10 nucleotides matching TRBD1. The J segment lost 2 bases and the V segment lost 5 bases, leaving 15 bases of the junction unmatched. The CDR3 sequence is 19 residues long. CDR3 in DNA: TGTGCCAGCAGTCCAGGGGGACAGGGGTCATACTTCGGCAATCAGCCCCAGCATTTT. Its protein product is CASSPGGQGSYFGNQPQHF.

This clonotype was seen once. The chain couples TRBV5-1 to TRBJ1-1; TRBD1 matches at 7 bases. The CDR3 runs 14 residues. Germline V CDR1 and CDR2: SGHRS, YFSETQ. Trimming at V came to 4 bases and at J to 5 bases, leaving 8 bases not matched to a gene. The CDR3: CASSTQGTGTEAFF. The CDR3 nucleotides read TGCGCCAGCAGCACACAGGGGACTGGGACTGAAGCTTTCTTT. Complete variable domain (other parts from reference TRBV5-1 and TRBJ1-1): KAGVTQTPRYLIKTRGQQVTLSCSPISGHRSVSWYQQTPGQGLQFLFEYFSETQRNKGNFPGRFSGRQFSNSRSEMNVSTLELGDSALYLCASSTQGTGTEAFFGQGTRLTVV.

In its sample, this clonotype was seen a few times. The V call is TRBV11-2, the J call TRBJ1-2, with D tentatively TRBD1 (5 bases). This CDR3 spans 14 amino acids. Germline V gives CDR1 SGHAT, CDR2 FQNNGV. V was shortened by 4 bases and J by 0 bases, with 9 bases between the two germline ends. CDR3 sequence: CASSWDVANYGYTF. The CDR3 region has the DNA TGTGCCAGCAGCTGGGACGTCGCTAACTATGGCTACACCTTC.

V is TRBV29-1 and J is TRBJ1-5, with TRBD1 as a possible D gene (5 bases). Trimming took off 4 bases at V and 5 bases at J, with 12 bases between the two ends. The CDR3 covers 13 residues. Germline assignment: CDR1 SQVTM and CDR2 ANQGSEA. The CDR3 is CSVALGTDQPQHF. CDR3 coding DNA: TGCAGCGTTGCTCTGGGGACTGATCAGCCCCAGCATTTT.

V is TRBV27 and J is TRBJ1-2; 9 bases align to TRBD1. V trimming: 6 bases; J trimming: 0 bases; junction bases outside the gene matches: 8. Per germline, CDR1 MNHEY and CDR2 SMNVEV (reference sequence). This CDR3 is 16 amino acids long. DNA for the CDR3: TGTGCCAGCAGGGGGGGGACAGGGAGAACTAACTATGGCTACACCTTC. Its protein is CASRGGTGRTNYGYTF.

The chain combines TRBV18 with TRBJ1-2; 8 bases align to TRBD1. This CDR3 region has 14 residues. Unmatched junction bases numbered 4, after V lost 5 bases and J lost 2 bases. The germline gives CDR1 KGHSH, CDR2 LQKENI. The CDR3 DNA sequence: TGTGCCAGCTCATCGACAGGGGAAAACTATGGCTACACCTTC. Translating gives CASSSTGENYGYTF.

The chain links TRBV5-1 to TRBJ2-1, with TRBD2 matching over 14 bases. The CDR3 loop spans 16 amino acids. V lost 4 bases to trimming and J lost 6 bases; unmatched junction nucleotides: 6. Per the germline V gene, CDR1 is SGHRS and CDR2 is YFSETQ. The CDR3 is CASSAGLAGVGNEQFF. For the CDR3, the DNA is TGCGCCAGCAGCGCGGGACTAGCGGGAGTAGGCAATGAGCAGTTCTTC.

The J gene is TRBJ2-5, the V gene TRBV4-1; D is possibly TRBD2 (5 bases). The CDR3 has 14 residues. Germline V CDR1 and CDR2: MGHRA, YSYEKL. V lost 2 bases to trimming and J lost 4 bases, with 11 bases between them. CDR3 sequence (DNA): TGCGCCAGCAGCCAATCGGGGAGCCCAGAGACCCAGTACTTC. This translates into CASSQSGSPETQYF.

The chain has TRBV6-6 and TRBJ2-4, with D unclear. CDR1 and CDR2 from the germline V gene are MNHNY and SVGAGI (reference sequence). The CDR3 totals 15 residues. V was clipped by 2 bases and J by 0 bases, with 8 bases between them. In nucleotides, the CDR3 is TGTGCCAGCAGTTACCAGACCCTAGCCAAAAACATTCAGTACTTC. Residues: CASSYQTLAKNIQYF.

The gene calls are TRBV20-1 and TRBJ2-1; D remains unclear. This CDR3 spans 13 amino acids. V lost 3 bases and J 1 base, leaving 7 bases between the germline ends. Germline V lookup: CDR1 DFQATT, CDR2 SNEGSKA (reference sequence). For the CDR3, the DNA is TGCAGTGCTAGTCCTACGTCCTACAATGAGCAGTTCTTC. Amino acid sequence: CSASPTSYNEQFF.

The chain joins TRBV9 to TRBJ2-4; the D gene is possibly TRBD1 (5 bases). The germline gives CDR1 SGDLS, CDR2 YYNGEE. The CDR3 runs to 12 residues. Deletions cut 3 bases from V and 7 bases from J, with 8 bases between. CDR3 sequence: CASSADSNIQYF. The CDR3 DNA reads as TGTGCCAGCAGCGCCGACAGTAACATTCAGTACTTC.

This chain joins TRBV7-9 and TRBJ1-4, with 7 bases fitting TRBD1. V trimming: 7 bases; J trimming: 8 bases; junction bases outside the gene matches: 10. This CDR3 has 14 residues. The germline CDR1 and CDR2 sequences are SEHNR and FQNEAQ (reference sequence). The DNA for the CDR3 is TGTGCCAGCACCATCCGACAGGGTGGCGAAAAACTGTTTTTT. Amino acids: CASTIRQGGEKLFF.

The chain carries TRBV3-1 and TRBJ2-7; 9 bases agree with TRBD2. CDR3 length: 14 amino acids. CDR1 is LGHDT and CDR2 is YNNKEL in the germline V gene (reference sequence). The trim removed 3 bases at V and 5 bases at J, leaving 5 bases unmatched. The CDR3: CASSHRTSVHEQYF. The CDR3, as DNA: TGTGCCAGCAGCCACAGGACTAGCGTACACGAGCAGTACTTC.

The chain is built from TRBV6-1 and TRBJ1-4; tentative D call: TRBD1 (5 bases). Trimming stripped 2 bases from V and 7 bases from J, with 8 bases between. CDR3 length equals 13 residues. The germline V gene encodes CDR1 MNHNS and CDR2 SASEGT. CDR3 sequence: CASSERGTEKLFF. The CDR3 nucleotides are TGTGCCAGCAGTGAACGGGGGACTGAAAAACTGTTTTTT.

The V gene is TRBV29-1, the J gene TRBJ1-2; D not certain. Germline lookup yields CDR1 SQVTM and CDR2 ANQGSEA. The ends were cut back, 6 bases at V and 2 bases at J, with 7 bases in the middle. This CDR3 has 11 amino acids. The CDR3 reads CSVEINYGYTF. The CDR3 DNA sequence: TGCAGCGTCGAAATAAACTATGGCTACACCTTC.

The J gene is TRBJ2-1, the V gene TRBV6-2 or TRBV6-3; the match to TRBD2 covers 8 bases. Unmatched junction bases numbered 9, after V lost 7 bases and J lost 7 bases. This CDR3 has 14 residues. The germline V gene has CDR1 MNHEY and CDR2 SVGEGT. CDR3 sequence: CASTNLGGANEQFF. Written as DNA, the CDR3 is TGTGCCAGCACAAACCTCGGGGGGGCTAATGAGCAGTTCTTC.

The chain is built from TRBV7-9 and TRBJ1-3; D remains ambiguous. The CDR3 is made up of 14 amino acids. Per the germline V gene, CDR1 is SEHNR and CDR2 is FQNEAQ (reference sequence). The ends were cut back, 2 bases at V and 0 bases at J, with 5 bases in the middle. This CDR3 is CASSLTSSGNTIYF. CDR3 DNA sequence: TGTGCCAGCAGCTTAACCAGCTCTGGAAACACCATATATTTT.